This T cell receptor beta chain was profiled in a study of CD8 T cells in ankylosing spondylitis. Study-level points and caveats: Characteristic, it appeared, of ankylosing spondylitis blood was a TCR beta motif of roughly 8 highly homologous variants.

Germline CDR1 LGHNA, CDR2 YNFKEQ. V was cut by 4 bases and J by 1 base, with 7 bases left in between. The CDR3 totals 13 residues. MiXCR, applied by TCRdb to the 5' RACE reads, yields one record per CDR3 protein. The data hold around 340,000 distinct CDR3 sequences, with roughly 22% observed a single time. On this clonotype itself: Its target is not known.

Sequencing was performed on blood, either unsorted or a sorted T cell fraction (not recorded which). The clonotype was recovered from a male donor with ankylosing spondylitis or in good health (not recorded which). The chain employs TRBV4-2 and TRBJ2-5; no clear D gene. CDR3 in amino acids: CASSRGLQETQYF. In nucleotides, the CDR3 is TGTGCCAGCAGCCGAGGCCTCCAAGAGACCCAGTACTTC.